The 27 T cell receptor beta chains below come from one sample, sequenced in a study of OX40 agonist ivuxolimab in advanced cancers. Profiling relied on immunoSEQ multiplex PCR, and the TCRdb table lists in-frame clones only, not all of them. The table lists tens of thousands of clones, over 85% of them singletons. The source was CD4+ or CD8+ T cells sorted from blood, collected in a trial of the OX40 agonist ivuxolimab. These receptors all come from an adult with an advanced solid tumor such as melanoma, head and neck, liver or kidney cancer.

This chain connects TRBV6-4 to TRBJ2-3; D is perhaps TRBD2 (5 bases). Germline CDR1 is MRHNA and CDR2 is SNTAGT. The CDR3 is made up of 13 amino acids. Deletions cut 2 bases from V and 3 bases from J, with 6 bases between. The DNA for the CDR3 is TGTGCCAGCAGTGACCGGGGAACAGATACGCAGTATTTT. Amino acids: CASSDRGTDTQYF.

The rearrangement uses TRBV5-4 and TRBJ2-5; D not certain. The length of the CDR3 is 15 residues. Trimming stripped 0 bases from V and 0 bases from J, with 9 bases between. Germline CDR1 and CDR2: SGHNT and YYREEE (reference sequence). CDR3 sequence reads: CASSLGAPYQETQYF. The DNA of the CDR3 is TGTGCCAGCAGCTTGGGAGCTCCTTACCAAGAGACCCAGTACTTC.

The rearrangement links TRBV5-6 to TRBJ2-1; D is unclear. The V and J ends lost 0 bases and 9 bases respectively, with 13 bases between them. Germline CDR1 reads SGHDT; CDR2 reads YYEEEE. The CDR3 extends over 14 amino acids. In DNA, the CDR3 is TGTGCCAGCAGCTTGGGCCTAGAGTTTGTTGAGCAGTTCTTC. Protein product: CASSLGLEFVEQFF.

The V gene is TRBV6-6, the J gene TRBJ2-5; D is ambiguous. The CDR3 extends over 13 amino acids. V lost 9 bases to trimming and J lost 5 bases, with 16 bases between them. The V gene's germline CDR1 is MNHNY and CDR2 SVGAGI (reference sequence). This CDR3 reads CASALRVWETQYF. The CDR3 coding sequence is TGTGCCAGTGCCTTGCGTGTGTGGGAGACCCAGTACTTC.

DNA for the CDR3: TGTGCCTGGAAAGTCAGGCAGAACACCGGGGAGCTGTTTTTT. Its protein is CAWKVRQNTGELFF. The chain recombines TRBV30 with TRBJ2-2; unclear D gene. The CDR3 length is 14 residues. V lost 4 bases and J lost 1, with 10 bases in between. Germline V CDR1 and CDR2: GTSNPN, SVGIG (reference sequence).

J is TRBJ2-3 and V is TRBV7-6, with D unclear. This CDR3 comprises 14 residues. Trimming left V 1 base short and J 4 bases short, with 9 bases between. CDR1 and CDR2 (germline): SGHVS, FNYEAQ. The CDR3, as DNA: TGTGCCAGCAGCTTAGGAATAGGGTCAGATACGCAGTATTTT. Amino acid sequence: CASSLGIGSDTQYF.

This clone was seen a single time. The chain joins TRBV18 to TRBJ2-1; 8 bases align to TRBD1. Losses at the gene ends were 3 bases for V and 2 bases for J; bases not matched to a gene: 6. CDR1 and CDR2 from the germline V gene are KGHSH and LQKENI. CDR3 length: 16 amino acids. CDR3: CASSPVLQGAYNEQFF. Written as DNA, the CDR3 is TGTGCCAGCTCACCTGTGTTACAGGGGGCCTACAATGAGCAGTTCTTC.

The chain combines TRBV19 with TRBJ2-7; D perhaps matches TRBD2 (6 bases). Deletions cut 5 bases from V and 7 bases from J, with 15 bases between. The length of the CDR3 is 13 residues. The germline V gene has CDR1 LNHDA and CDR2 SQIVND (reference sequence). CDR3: CASSVGTPREQYF. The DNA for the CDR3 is TGTGCCAGTAGTGTCGGGACTCCCAGGGAGCAGTACTTC. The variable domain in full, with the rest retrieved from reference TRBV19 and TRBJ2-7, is DGGITQSPKYLFRKEGQNVTLSCEQNLNHDAMYWYRQDPGQGLRLIYYSQIVNDFQKGDIAEGYSVSREKKESFPLTVTSAQKNPTAFYLCASSVGTPREQYFGPGTRLTVT.

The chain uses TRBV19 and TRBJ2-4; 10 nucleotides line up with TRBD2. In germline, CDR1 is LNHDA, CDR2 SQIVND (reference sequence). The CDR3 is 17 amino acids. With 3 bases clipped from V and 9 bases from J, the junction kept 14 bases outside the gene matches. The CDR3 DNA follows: TGTGCCAGTAGTATGTGGACTAGCGGAGAGACTATTACCATTCAGTACTTC. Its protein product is CASSMWTSGETITIQYF.

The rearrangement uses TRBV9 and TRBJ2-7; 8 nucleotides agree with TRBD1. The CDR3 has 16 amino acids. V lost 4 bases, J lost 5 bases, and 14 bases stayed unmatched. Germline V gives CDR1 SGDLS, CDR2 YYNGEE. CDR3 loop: CASSIDGQGFGDEQYF. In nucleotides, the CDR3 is TGTGCCAGCAGCATAGACGGACAGGGTTTCGGCGACGAGCAGTACTTC.

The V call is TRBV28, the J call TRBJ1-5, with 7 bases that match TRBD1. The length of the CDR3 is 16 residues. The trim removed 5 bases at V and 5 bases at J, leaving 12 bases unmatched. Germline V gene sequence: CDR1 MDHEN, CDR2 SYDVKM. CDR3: CASSPGRTGRYQPQHF. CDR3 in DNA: TGTGCCAGCAGTCCCGGCAGGACAGGACGATATCAGCCCCAGCATTTT.

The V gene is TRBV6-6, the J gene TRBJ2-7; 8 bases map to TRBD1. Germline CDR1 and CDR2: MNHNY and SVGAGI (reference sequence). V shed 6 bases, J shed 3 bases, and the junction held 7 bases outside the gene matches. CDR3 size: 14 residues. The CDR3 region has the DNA TGTGCCAGCAGGCAGACTGACAGGGGCTACGAGCAGTACTTC. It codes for CASRQTDRGYEQYF.

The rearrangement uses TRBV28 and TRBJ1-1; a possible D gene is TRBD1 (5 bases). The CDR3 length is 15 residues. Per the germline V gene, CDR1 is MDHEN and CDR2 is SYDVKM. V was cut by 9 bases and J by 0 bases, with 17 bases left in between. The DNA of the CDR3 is TGTGCCAGTAAAACGGGGGGGAGTGTGAACACTGAAGCTTTCTTT. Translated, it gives CASKTGGSVNTEAFF. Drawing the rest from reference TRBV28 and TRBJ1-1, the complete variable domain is DVKVTQSSRYLVKRTGEKVFLECVQDMDHENMFWYRQDPGLGLRLIYFSYDVKMKEKGDIPEGYSVSREKKERFSLILESASTNQTSMYLCASKTGGSVNTEAFFGQGTRLTVV.

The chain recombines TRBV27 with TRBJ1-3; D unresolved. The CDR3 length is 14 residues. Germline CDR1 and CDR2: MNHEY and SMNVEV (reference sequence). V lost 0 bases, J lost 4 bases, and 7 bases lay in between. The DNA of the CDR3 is TGTGCCAGCAGTTTATCTGGTTTGGGAAACACCATATATTTT. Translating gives CASSLSGLGNTIYF.

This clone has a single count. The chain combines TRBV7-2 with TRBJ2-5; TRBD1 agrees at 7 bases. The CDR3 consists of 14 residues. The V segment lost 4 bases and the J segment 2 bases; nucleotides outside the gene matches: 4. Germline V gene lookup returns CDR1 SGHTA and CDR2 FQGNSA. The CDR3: CASSYDRAQETQYF. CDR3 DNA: TGTGCCAGCAGCTATGACAGGGCTCAAGAGACCCAGTACTTC.

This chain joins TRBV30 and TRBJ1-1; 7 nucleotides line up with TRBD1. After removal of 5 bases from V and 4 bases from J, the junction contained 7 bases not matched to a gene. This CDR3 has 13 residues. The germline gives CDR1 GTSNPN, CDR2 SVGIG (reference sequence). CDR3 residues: CAWDRVQGTEAFF. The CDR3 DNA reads TGTGCCTGGGACAGGGTCCAGGGCACTGAAGCTTTCTTT. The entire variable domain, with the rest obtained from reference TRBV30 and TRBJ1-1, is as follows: SQTIHQWPATLVQPVGSPLSLECTVEGTSNPNLYWYRQAAGRGLQLLFYSVGIGQISSEVPQNLSASRPQDRQFILSSKKLLLSDSGFYLCAWDRVQGTEAFFGQGTRLTVV.

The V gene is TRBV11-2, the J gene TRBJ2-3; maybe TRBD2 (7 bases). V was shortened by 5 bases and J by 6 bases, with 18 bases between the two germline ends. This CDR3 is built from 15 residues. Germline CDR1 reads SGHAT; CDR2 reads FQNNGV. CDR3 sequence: CASSTPGGRRDTQYF. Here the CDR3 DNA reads TGTGCCAGCAGCACCCCCGGGGGGCGGCGGGATACGCAGTATTTT.

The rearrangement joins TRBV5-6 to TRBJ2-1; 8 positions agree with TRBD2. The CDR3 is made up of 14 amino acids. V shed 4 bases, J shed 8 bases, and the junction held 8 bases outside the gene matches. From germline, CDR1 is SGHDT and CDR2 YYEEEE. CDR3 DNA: TGTGCCAGCAGCACCTATGAGCGGGAGTATGAGCAGTTCTTC. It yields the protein CASSTYEREYEQFF. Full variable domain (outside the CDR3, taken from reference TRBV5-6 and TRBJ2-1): DAGVTQSPTHLIKTRGQQVTLRCSPKSGHDTVSWYQQALGQGPQFIFQYYEEEERQRGNFPDRFSGHQFPNYSSELNVNALLLGDSALYLCASSTYEREYEQFFGPGTRLTVL.

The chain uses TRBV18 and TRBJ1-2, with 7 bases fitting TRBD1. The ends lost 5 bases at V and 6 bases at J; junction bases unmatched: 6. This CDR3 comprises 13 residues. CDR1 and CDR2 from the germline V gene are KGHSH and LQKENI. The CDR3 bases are TGTGCCAGCTCATCAGACAGGGTGGATGGCTACACCTTC. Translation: CASSSDRVDGYTF.

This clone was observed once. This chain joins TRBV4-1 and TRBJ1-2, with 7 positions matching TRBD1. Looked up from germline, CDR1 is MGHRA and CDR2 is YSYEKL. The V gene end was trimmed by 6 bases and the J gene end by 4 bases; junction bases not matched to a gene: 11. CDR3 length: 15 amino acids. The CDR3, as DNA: TGCGCCAGCAGACTCGGGACAGCAGAAGCCTATGGCTACACCTTC. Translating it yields CASRLGTAEAYGYTF.

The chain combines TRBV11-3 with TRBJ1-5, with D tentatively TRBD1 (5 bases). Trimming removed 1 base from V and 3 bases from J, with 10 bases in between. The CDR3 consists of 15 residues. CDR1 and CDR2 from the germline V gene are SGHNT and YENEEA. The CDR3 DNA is TGTGCCAGCAGCTTAGGCCGACAGTCCAATCAGCCCCAGCATTTT. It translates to CASSLGRQSNQPQHF.

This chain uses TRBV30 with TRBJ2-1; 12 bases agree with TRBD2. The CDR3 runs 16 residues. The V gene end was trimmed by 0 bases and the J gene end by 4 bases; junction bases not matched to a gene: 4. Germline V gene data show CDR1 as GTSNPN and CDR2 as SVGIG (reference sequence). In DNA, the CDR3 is TGTGCCTGGAGTGTAAGCCTAGCGGGAGGGTACAATGAGCAGTTCTTC. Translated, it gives CAWSVSLAGGYNEQFF. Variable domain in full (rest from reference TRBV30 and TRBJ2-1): SQTIHQWPATLVQPVGSPLSLECTVEGTSNPNLYWYRQAAGRGLQLLFYSVGIGQISSEVPQNLSASRPQDRQFILSSKKLLLSDSGFYLCAWSVSLAGGYNEQFFGPGTRLTVL.

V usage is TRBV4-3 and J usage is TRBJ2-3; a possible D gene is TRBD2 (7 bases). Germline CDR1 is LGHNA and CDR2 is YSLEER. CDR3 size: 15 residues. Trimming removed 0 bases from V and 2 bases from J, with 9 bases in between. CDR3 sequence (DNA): TGCGCCAGCAGCCAAGAGCGGGGGCCCACAGATACGCAGTATTTT. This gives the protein CASSQERGPTDTQYF.

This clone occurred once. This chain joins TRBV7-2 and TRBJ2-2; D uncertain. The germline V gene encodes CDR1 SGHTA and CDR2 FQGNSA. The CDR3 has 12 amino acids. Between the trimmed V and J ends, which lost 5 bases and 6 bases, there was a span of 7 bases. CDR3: CASSRVSGELFF. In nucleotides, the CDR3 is TGTGCCAGCAGCCGTGTCTCCGGGGAGCTGTTTTTT.

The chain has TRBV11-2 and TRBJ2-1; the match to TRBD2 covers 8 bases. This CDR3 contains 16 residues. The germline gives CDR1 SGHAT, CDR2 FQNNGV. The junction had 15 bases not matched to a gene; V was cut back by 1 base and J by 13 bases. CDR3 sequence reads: CASSLGLAGAGNYQFF. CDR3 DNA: TGTGCCAGCAGCTTAGGGCTAGCGGGCGCCGGAAACTACCAGTTCTTC. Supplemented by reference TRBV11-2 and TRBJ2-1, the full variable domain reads EAGVAQSPRYKIIEKRQSVAFWCNPISGHATLYWYQQILGQGPKLLIQFQNNGVVDDSQLPKDRFSAERLKGVDSTLKIQPAKLEDSAVYLCASSLGLAGAGNYQFFGPGTRLTVL.

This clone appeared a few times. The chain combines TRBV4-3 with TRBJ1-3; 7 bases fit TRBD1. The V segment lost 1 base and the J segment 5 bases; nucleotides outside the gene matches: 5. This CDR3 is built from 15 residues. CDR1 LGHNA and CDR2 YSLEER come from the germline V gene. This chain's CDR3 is CASSQVKGARNTIYF. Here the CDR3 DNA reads TGCGCCAGCAGCCAAGTAAAGGGGGCTAGAAACACCATATATTTT.

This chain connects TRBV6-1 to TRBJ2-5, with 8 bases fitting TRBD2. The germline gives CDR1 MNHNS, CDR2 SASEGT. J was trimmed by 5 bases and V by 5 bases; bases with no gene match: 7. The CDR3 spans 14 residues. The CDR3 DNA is TGTGCCAGCAGTAGGCTAGCGGGTGCGGAGACCCAGTACTTC. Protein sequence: CASSRLAGAETQYF.